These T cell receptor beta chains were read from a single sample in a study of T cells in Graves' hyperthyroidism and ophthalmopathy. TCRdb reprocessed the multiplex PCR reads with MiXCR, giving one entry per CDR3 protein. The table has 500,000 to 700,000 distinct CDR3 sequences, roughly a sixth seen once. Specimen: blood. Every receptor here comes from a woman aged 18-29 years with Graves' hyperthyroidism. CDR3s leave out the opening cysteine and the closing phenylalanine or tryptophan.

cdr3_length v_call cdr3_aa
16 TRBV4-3 ASSQDRTSGGSYNEQF
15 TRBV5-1 ASSTGLAGGPWETQY
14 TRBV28 ASSLGPGLDVYEQY
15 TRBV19 ASSIGRDFSNTGELF
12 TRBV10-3 AISGGAENSPLH
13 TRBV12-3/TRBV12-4 ASSLPGTATDTQY
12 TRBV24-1 ATSETPPTDTQY
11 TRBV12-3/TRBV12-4 ASSLGVANEQF
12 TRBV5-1 ASSLIPGEQTQY
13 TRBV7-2 ASRARTETNEKLF
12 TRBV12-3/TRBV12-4 ASSFRRLNEKLF
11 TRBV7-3 ASSSARGNEQF
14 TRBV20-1 SARDASKGNNSPLH
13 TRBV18 ASSPQGSTNTEAF
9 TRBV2 ASRTGGYAF
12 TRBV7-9 ASSLSLGNLGYT
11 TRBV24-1 ATADRGVYGYT
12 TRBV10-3 AISRDQSNYGYT
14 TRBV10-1 ASSESRRLMNTEAF
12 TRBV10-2 ASSELAGEHEQF
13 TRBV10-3 AITITDRESGGYT
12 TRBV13 ASSGPGGSNTIY
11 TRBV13 ASSLGPAGEQY
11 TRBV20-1 SGSTGHGYEQY
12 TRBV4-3 ASSQDVLGSGYT
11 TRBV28 ASSLGPTETQY
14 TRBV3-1 ASSQAVLLNTGELF
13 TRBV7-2 ASSLVSGQLDEQY
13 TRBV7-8 ASGLRGSGPYEQY
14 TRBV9 ASSSDRGGGGDTQY
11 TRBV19 ASSNRGRRGAF
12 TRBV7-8 ASSLEASLLRQY
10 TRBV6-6 ASSYQGYGYT
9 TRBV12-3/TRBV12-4 ASGFTDTQY
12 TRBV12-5 ASALGQGGTEAF
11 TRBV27 ASTRSVNTEAF
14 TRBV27 ASSLAGGTGANVLT
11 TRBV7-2 ASSRDPNTEAF
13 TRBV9 ASSVVGTLENEQF
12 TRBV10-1 ASSESAGYNEQF
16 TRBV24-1 ATSATRGSESSTDTQY
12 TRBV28 ASSLDRGFYGYT
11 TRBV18 ASSPLQGEGYT
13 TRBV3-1 ASSQGGRRTGELF
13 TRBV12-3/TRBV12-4 ASRTGTDITGELF
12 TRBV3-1 ASGRTGEYEKLF
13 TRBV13 ASSLGFRRNSPLH
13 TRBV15 ATSRDPISNQPQH
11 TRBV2 ASSGTGTLGYT
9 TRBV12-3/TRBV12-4 ASSQTQTQY
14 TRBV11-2 ASSWGVAQFIDEQF